What follows are 6 T cell receptor beta chains derived from one specimen sequenced in a study of cytomegalovirus exposure and HLA in healthy donors. Use of 60 Vbeta and 13 Jbeta primers characterized the PCR. TCRdb's copy holds only in-frame clones and misses some; the assay was immunoSEQ multiplex PCR. Of more than 80,000 clones listed, 65% to 80% were seen once; the top ten hold 8% to 9%. Sequencing was done on a sample of PBMCs. The receptor set was obtained from a human donor in good health.

The DNA of the CDR3 is TGCGCCAGCAGCACCCTCACACTACCGGATACGCAGTATTTT. This codes for CASSTLTLPDTQYF. This chain joins TRBV5-1 and TRBJ2-3; no reliable D call. The ends were cut back, 4 bases at V and 6 bases at J, with 15 bases in the middle. Germline CDR1 and CDR2: SGHRS and YFSETQ. This CDR3 comprises 14 residues.

The CDR3 DNA sequence: TGTGCCAGCAGCCGGACTGTTCTTAGTGAGACCCAGTACTTC. Protein: CASSRTVLSETQYF. The V call is TRBV5-4, the J call TRBJ2-5; perhaps TRBD2 as D (5 bases). Trimming removed 4 bases from V and 5 bases from J, with 15 bases in between. Germline CDR1 is SGHNT and CDR2 is YYREEE (reference sequence). The CDR3 is made up of 14 amino acids. Drawing the rest from reference TRBV5-4 and TRBJ2-5, the complete variable domain is ETGVTQSPTHLIKTRGQQVTLRCSSQSGHNTVSWYQQALGQGPQFIFQYYREEENGRGNFPPRFSGLQFPNYSSELNVNALELDDSALYLCASSRTVLSETQYFGPGTRLLVL.

V usage is TRBV19 and J usage is TRBJ1-4; 10 bases match TRBD1. The trim removed 4 bases at V and 8 bases at J, leaving 10 bases unmatched. The germline gives CDR1 LNHDA, CDR2 SQIVND (reference sequence). This CDR3 region has 16 residues. The CDR3 bases are TGTGCCAGTAGTAAATACAGCGGGACAGGGGAAGAAAAACTGTTTTTT. Translation gives CASSKYSGTGEEKLFF.

This clone was picked up one time. This chain uses TRBV18 with TRBJ2-6; D gene unclear. The ends were cut back, 2 bases at V and 2 bases at J, with 13 bases in the middle. The CDR3 runs 17 residues. The V gene's germline CDR1 is KGHSH and CDR2 LQKENI. The chain's CDR3 is CASSPSPVVTGANVLTF. The CDR3 DNA sequence: TGTGCCAGCTCACCATCACCGGTTGTAACTGGGGCCAACGTCCTGACTTTC.

V gene TRBV5-1 combines with J gene TRBJ2-5; possibly TRBD2 for D (5 bases). Germline CDR1 reads SGHRS; CDR2 reads YFSETQ. The CDR3 has 13 residues. V was shortened by 6 bases and J by 5 bases, with 14 bases between the two germline ends. This chain's CDR3 is CASMRVGRETQYF. The CDR3 DNA reads TGCGCCAGCATGCGGGTCGGCCGGGAGACCCAGTACTTC.

The rearrangement uses TRBV20-1 and TRBJ1-3; D not certain. With 6 bases removed from V and 0 bases from J, the gap between germline ends came to 3 bases. The CDR3 runs 11 residues. Germline lookup yields CDR1 DFQATT and CDR2 SNEGSKA (reference sequence). CDR3 in DNA: TGCAGTGCCAACTCTGGAAACACCATATATTTT. Protein: CSANSGNTIYF.